These 22 T cell receptor beta chains came from one sample sequenced in a study of human T cells and chemical hapten exposure. The time point denotes: patch test 1, 2 weeks after DPC sensitization. The treatment denotes: therapeutic diphenylcyclopropenone sensitization with weekly scalp DPC. From the RACE reads, TCRdb called clonotypes with MiXCR, one entry per CDR3 protein. Among 300,000 to 350,000 distinct CDR3 sequences listed, about 7% were seen once. Specimen: whole blood, collected in connection with sensitization to the hapten diphenylcyclopropenone (DPC). The source of these receptors is a woman aged 18-29 years with alopecia areata. Some clones in this sample may be carry-over from other donors' samples.

In its sample, this clonotype was seen many times. Here the CDR3 reads CSARDPAAPRQYF. Here the CDR3 DNA reads TGCAGTGCTAGAGATCCCGCGGCCCCCCGCCAGTACTTC. This chain connects TRBV20-1 to TRBJ2-5, with D hard to call. This CDR3 comprises 13 residues. Germline V lookup: CDR1 DFQATT, CDR2 SNEGSKA (reference sequence). V lost 0 bases and J 10 bases, leaving 15 bases between the germline ends.

This clonotype was counted at least ten times. The CDR3 region has the DNA TGTGCCAGCAGCGCCATTTTAGGAGCCTACGAGCAGTACTTC. Its protein is CASSAILGAYEQYF. V is TRBV27 and J is TRBJ2-7; D is unclear. V lost 6 bases and J lost 2, with 14 bases in between. The length of the CDR3 is 14 residues. Germline-derived CDR1 and CDR2 are MNHEY and SMNVEV (reference sequence).

The chain is built from TRBV6-5 and TRBJ1-3; tentatively, D is TRBD1 (5 bases). This CDR3 spans 15 amino acids. V lost 0 bases and J lost 2, with 8 bases in between. CDR1 MNHEY and CDR2 SVGAGI come from the germline V gene. CDR3 sequence reads: CASSYSDRTGNTIYF. The CDR3 bases are TGTGCCAGCAGTTACTCCGACAGAACTGGAAACACCATATATTTT.

In its sample, this clonotype was seen a few times. This chain connects TRBV6-1 to TRBJ1-5, with 8 bases lining up with TRBD1. Germline-derived CDR1 and CDR2 are MNHNS and SASEGT. The CDR3 covers 15 residues. Trimming cost V 6 bases and J 0 bases; bases outside gene matches: 4. The CDR3 nucleotides are TGTGCCAGCAGGGGACAGGTTTATAGCAATCAGCCCCAGCATTTT. It translates to CASRGQVYSNQPQHF.

This clonotype was counted ten times or more. V is TRBV12-3 or TRBV12-4 and J is TRBJ2-5, with D hard to call. The CDR3 totals 13 residues. V lost 8 bases to trimming and J lost 0 bases, with 10 bases between them. The CDR3 reads CASGLHNQETQYF. Here the CDR3 DNA reads TGTGCCAGCGGCCTACACAACCAAGAGACCCAGTACTTC.

This clonotype was recorded at least ten times. The chain has TRBV7-2 and TRBJ2-3; 9 bases are shared with TRBD2. V was clipped by 1 base and J by 9 bases; unmatched bases: 11. Germline values: CDR1 SGHTA, CDR2 FQGNSA. This CDR3 has 16 residues. Here the CDR3 reads CASSLVRGGAGDTQYF. DNA for the CDR3: TGTGCCAGCAGCTTAGTTCGCGGGGGGGCCGGAGACACGCAGTATTTT.

A few counts support this clonotype. The V call is TRBV11-2, the J call TRBJ2-3; TRBD2 aligns across 12 bases. The CDR3 totals 18 residues. The germline CDR1 and CDR2 sequences are SGHAT and FQNNGV. The V segment lost 1 base and the J segment 1 base; nucleotides outside the gene matches: 6. CDR3: CASSLGTSGAGGTDTQYF. The CDR3 bases are TGTGCCAGCAGCTTAGGGACTAGCGGGGCAGGTGGCACAGATACGCAGTATTTT.

This clonotype occurred many times. The J gene is TRBJ1-6, the V gene TRBV27; D unresolved. The CDR3 runs 14 residues. Germline V gene lookup returns CDR1 MNHEY and CDR2 SMNVEV (reference sequence). Trimming shortened V by 2 bases and J by 8 bases, and 10 bases separated the two germline ends. The CDR3 DNA reads TGTGCCAGCAGTTTAGTGGTTGGGCATTCACCCCTCCACTTT. It yields the protein CASSLVVGHSPLHF.

This clonotype was detected only a few times. CDR3 nucleotides: TGTGCCAGCAGCTCCACGGGGACAGGAGACGTCCACGAGCAGTACTTC. This sequence encodes CASSSTGTGDVHEQYF. The rearrangement links TRBV13 to TRBJ2-7; 8 positions agree with TRBD1. Germline values: CDR1 PRHDT, CDR2 FYEKMQ (reference sequence). This CDR3 spans 16 amino acids. V shed 4 bases and J 5 bases; nucleotides not matched to a gene: 13.

The chain links TRBV5-1 to TRBJ1-2; maybe TRBD1 (5 bases). Trimming shortened V by 4 bases and J by 4 bases, and 17 bases separated the two germline ends. Germline V gene sequence: CDR1 SGHRS, CDR2 YFSETQ. CDR3 length equals 15 residues. The CDR3 is CASSPLEQALYGYTF. The CDR3 coding sequence is TGCGCCAGCAGCCCATTAGAACAGGCCCTCTATGGCTACACCTTC. The full variable domain, completed using reference TRBV5-1 and TRBJ1-2, is KAGVTQTPRYLIKTRGQQVTLSCSPISGHRSVSWYQQTPGQGLQFLFEYFSETQRNKGNFPGRFSGRQFSNSRSEMNVSTLELGDSALYLCASSPLEQALYGYTFGSGTRLTVV.

This sequence joins TRBV7-8 and TRBJ1-4; D gene unclear. Trimming took 5 bases from V and 1 from J, leaving 11 bases between them. This CDR3 contains 15 residues. Germline V lookup: CDR1 SGHVS, CDR2 FQNEAQ. The CDR3 DNA follows: TGTGCCAGCAGCCCCCGGTTATTAACTAATGAAAAACTGTTTTTT. Amino acids: CASSPRLLTNEKLFF.

This chain connects TRBV7-2 to TRBJ1-1, with 7 positions matching TRBD1. V gave up 3 bases and J gave up 1 base; unmatched junction bases: 8. The CDR3 is 16 amino acids. Germline lookup yields CDR1 SGHTA and CDR2 FQGNSA. CDR3 amino acids: CASSFQTGATNTEAFF. The CDR3 DNA is TGTGCCAGCAGCTTCCAAACAGGGGCCACGAACACTGAAGCTTTCTTT.

This clonotype was seen repeatedly, ten times or more. This chain connects TRBV4-3 to TRBJ2-3, with TRBD1 identical over 7 bases. The CDR3 has 16 amino acids. V was pared by 0 bases and J by 1 base, with 4 bases of the junction left unmatched. The V gene's germline CDR1 is LGHNA and CDR2 YSLEER. This CDR3 is CASSQDKGAGTDTQYF. The CDR3 DNA reads TGCGCCAGCAGCCAAGACAAGGGGGCCGGCACAGATACGCAGTATTTT.

The chain uses TRBV5-1 and TRBJ2-2; D possibly corresponds to TRBD1 (6 bases). Looked up from germline, CDR1 is SGHRS and CDR2 is YFSETQ. Trimming took off 4 bases at V and 1 base at J, with 11 bases between the two ends. CDR3 length equals 15 residues. In DNA form, the CDR3 reads TGCGCCAGCAGCCCCGAGGGACAGAACACCGGGGAGCTGTTTTTT. The encoded protein is CASSPEGQNTGELFF. Looking up the rest from reference TRBV5-1 and TRBJ2-2 gives the full variable domain: KAGVTQTPRYLIKTRGQQVTLSCSPISGHRSVSWYQQTPGQGLQFLFEYFSETQRNKGNFPGRFSGRQFSNSRSEMNVSTLELGDSALYLCASSPEGQNTGELFFGEGSRLTVL.

CDR3 coding DNA: TGTGCCAGCAGTTACTCTTCTCGAGATTCACCCCTCCACTTT. Its protein is CASSYSSRDSPLHF. The chain couples TRBV6-5 to TRBJ1-6; D uncertain. CDR3 size: 14 residues. V lost 0 bases to trimming and J lost 8 bases, with 8 bases between them. Per the germline V gene, CDR1 is MNHEY and CDR2 is SVGAGI.

This clonotype was found many times. The chain is built from TRBV28 and TRBJ1-5, with D possibly being TRBD1 (6 bases). This CDR3 comprises 13 residues. V gave up 6 bases and J gave up 2 bases, with 8 bases separating them. CDR1 is MDHEN and CDR2 is SYDVKM in the germline V gene. CDR3 in DNA: TGTGCCAGCAGACAGGGTCGCAATCAGCCCCAGCATTTT. This gives the protein CASRQGRNQPQHF. The variable domain in full, with the rest retrieved from reference TRBV28 and TRBJ1-5, is DVKVTQSSRYLVKRTGEKVFLECVQDMDHENMFWYRQDPGLGLRLIYFSYDVKMKEKGDIPEGYSVSREKKERFSLILESASTNQTSMYLCASRQGRNQPQHFGDGTRLSIL.

In its sample, this clonotype was seen many times. The chain couples TRBV5-8 to TRBJ1-5; D may be TRBD1 (6 bases). V gave up 0 bases and J gave up 3 bases, with 10 bases separating them. Germline CDR1 reads SGHTS; CDR2 reads YDEGEE. The CDR3 is 15 residues long. The CDR3 region has the DNA TGTGCCAGCAGCTTGGGGGGGGCCGACAATCAGCCCCAGCATTTT. The encoded protein is CASSLGGADNQPQHF.

This clonotype was counted a few times. Its ends do not fully match the called genes, so a read error is possible. The V gene is TRBV12-3 or TRBV12-4, the J gene TRBJ2-4, with D perhaps TRBD1 (6 bases). The CDR3 extends over 12 amino acids. This CDR3 reads CASTGNQGLVHF. CDR3 coding DNA: TGTGCCAGCACCGGAAACCAGGGGCTAGTCCACTTC.

The chain has TRBV6-5 and TRBJ2-7; weak D call: TRBD2 (6 bases). Germline CDR1 MNHEY, CDR2 SVGAGI. V shed 11 bases and J shed 5 bases, with 19 bases lying between them. The CDR3 length is 13 residues. The CDR3 spells CASNRGGEDEQYF. The CDR3 DNA follows: TGTGCCTCAAACCGTGGAGGGGAAGACGAGCAGTACTTC.

This clonotype showed up many times. The chain couples TRBV6-6 to TRBJ2-1; D gene unclear. The CDR3 is made up of 14 amino acids. CDR1 MNHNY and CDR2 SVGAGI come from the germline V gene (reference sequence). V dropped 5 bases and J dropped 4 bases, with 12 bases sitting between them. The DNA of the CDR3 is TGTGCCAGCAGTCCCCTCCAGGATTACAATGAGCAGTTCTTC. As protein: CASSPLQDYNEQFF.

This chain joins TRBV6-5 and TRBJ2-3, with 8 bases fitting TRBD1. This CDR3 region has 16 residues. With V trimmed by 5 bases and J by 3 bases, 10 bases remained unmatched. CDR1 is MNHEY, CDR2 SVGAGI, per germline. CDR3 DNA sequence: TGTGCCAGCAGTCGCTCCACAGGGGGTGGAACAGATACGCAGTATTTT. Protein sequence: CASSRSTGGGTDTQYF.

The chain combines TRBV20-1 with TRBJ1-4, with 9 bases matching TRBD1. CDR1 is DFQATT, CDR2 SNEGSKA, per germline (reference sequence). The CDR3 contains 13 residues. V was pared by 7 bases and J by 7 bases, with 7 bases of the junction left unmatched. The CDR3 coding sequence is TGCAGTGTCCCACAGGGGGCAGGTGAAAAACTGTTTTTT. Amino acid sequence: CSVPQGAGEKLFF.